This T cell receptor beta chain was profiled in a study of cytomegalovirus exposure and HLA in healthy donors. Study background: Earlier sequencing of about 200 million T cells yielded approximately 100 million unique TCR beta sequences. General observations from the study: Cytomegalovirus-associated status was assigned to approximately 160 TCR beta chains.

V shed 6 bases and J shed 5 bases, with 10 bases lying between them. CDR1 and CDR2 from the germline V gene are MDHEN and SYDVKM. The CDR3 consists of 12 residues. Both 60 Vbeta primers and 13 Jbeta primers went into the PCR. Method: immunoSEQ multiplex PCR; TCRdb's copy keeps in-frame clones and lacks some. The sample holds 100,000 to 150,000 clones. In the case of this clone: No antigen is known for it.

The chain combines TRBV28 with TRBJ2-5; possible D gene TRBD1, 5 bases. This clonotype was sampled from a woman aged 40 to 55 in good health and CMV-seropositive. Sequenced input: PBMCs. For the CDR3, the DNA is TGTGCCAGCAGAAAGGGGTGGGAGACCCAGTACTTC. Amino acid sequence: CASRKGWETQYF.